Each of the 7 T cell receptor beta chains below was sequenced from the same sample in a study of T cells in localized non-small cell lung cancer. Only in-frame clones appear in the TCRdb table, and some are missing; sequencing was by immunoSEQ multiplex PCR. The repertoire holds fewer than 15,000 clones, with just over 85% as singletons. The sequencing here drew on peripheral blood, taken before any cancer treatment. The source is a male donor at least 60 years old with stage III lung adenocarcinoma.

The CDR3 region is CASSFGGNYNEQFF. The CDR3 DNA follows: TGTGCCAGTAGTTTCGGAGGGAACTACAATGAGCAGTTCTTC. The chain has TRBV19 and TRBJ2-1; tentative D call: TRBD2 (6 bases). The CDR3 loop spans 14 amino acids. The V end lost 5 bases, the J end lost 3 bases, and 11 bases lay between the germline ends. Per the germline V gene, CDR1 is LNHDA and CDR2 is SQIVND (reference sequence). Variable domain in full (rest from reference TRBV19 and TRBJ2-1): DGGITQSPKYLFRKEGQNVTLSCEQNLNHDAMYWYRQDPGQGLRLIYYSQIVNDFQKGDIAEGYSVSREKKESFPLTVTSAQKNPTAFYLCASSFGGNYNEQFFGPGTRLTVL.

This chain connects TRBV6-5 to TRBJ2-5; 9 positions agree with TRBD2. CDR3 length: 14 amino acids. Germline V lookup: CDR1 MNHEY, CDR2 SVGAGI. Unmatched junction bases numbered 2, after V lost 4 bases and J lost 2 bases. CDR3 protein: CASSLAGVQETQYF. The DNA of the CDR3 is TGTGCCAGCAGTTTAGCGGGAGTGCAAGAGACCCAGTACTTC.

The rearrangement links TRBV6-6 to TRBJ1-1; D is unclear. The CDR3 runs to 16 residues. V gave up 6 bases and J gave up 1 base, with 18 bases separating them. The germline gives CDR1 MNHNY, CDR2 SVGAGI (reference sequence). The CDR3, as DNA: TGTGCCAGCAGAACATCCCCTCCCCACGCGAACACTGAAGCTTTCTTT. Amino acids: CASRTSPPHANTEAFF.

The gene calls are TRBV5-4 and TRBJ1-2; D uncertain. The length of the CDR3 is 11 residues. In germline, CDR1 is SGHNT, CDR2 YYREEE (reference sequence). The V end was cut by 4 bases, the J end by 5 bases, with 6 bases between. CDR3 sequence: CASSREYGYTF. For the CDR3, the DNA is TGTGCCAGCAGCCGGGAGTATGGCTACACCTTC.

The chain links TRBV6-1 to TRBJ1-1; 12 nucleotides agree with TRBD1. Germline assignment: CDR1 MNHNS and CDR2 SASEGT. Trimming cost V 4 bases and J 7 bases; bases outside gene matches: 7. This CDR3 is 15 amino acids long. The chain's CDR3 is CASSGGTGGFVEAFF. The DNA of the CDR3 is TGTGCCAGCAGTGGGGGGACAGGGGGCTTCGTTGAAGCTTTCTTT.

The rearrangement uses TRBV13 and TRBJ1-6; D not certain. Trimming removed 1 base at V and 5 bases at J, with 9 bases between. In germline, CDR1 is PRHDT, CDR2 FYEKMQ (reference sequence). The CDR3 consists of 15 residues. In DNA form, the CDR3 reads TGTGCCAGCAGCTTAGTCCAGGAGGATAATTCACCCCTCCACTTT. This encodes CASSLVQEDNSPLHF.

The CDR3 loop reads CASRLSPTGGYTEAFF. The CDR3 DNA is TGCGCCAGCCGACTGTCCCCCACAGGCGGGTACACTGAAGCTTTCTTT. The chain recombines TRBV5-1 with TRBJ1-1; D perhaps matches TRBD1 (5 bases). The length of the CDR3 is 16 residues. V gave up 7 bases and J gave up 3 bases, with 22 bases separating them. The germline CDR1 and CDR2 sequences are SGHRS and YFSETQ.